Shown below are 5 T cell receptor beta chains from a single sample sequenced in a study of T cell responses to AZD1222 COVID-19 vaccine. The assay was immunoSEQ multiplex PCR, and TCRdb's table has in-frame clones only and misses some. This sample carries about 170,000 clones, roughly nine tenths of them seen once, and the ten largest clones take 0.95% to 1.1%. The material sequenced was peripheral blood, taken 28 days after the second AZD1222 dose. The receptor source for this set is an adult who received the AZD1222 COVID-19 vaccine.

This clone was counted a few times. The chain uses TRBV5-6 and TRBJ1-5; tentatively, D is TRBD1 (6 bases). Trimming cost V 0 bases and J 2 bases, with 18 bases left between them. Germline V lookup: CDR1 SGHDT, CDR2 YYEEEE. The length of the CDR3 is 18 residues. The CDR3 nucleotides read TGTGCCAGCAGCTTGGATACAGGGAAAGGAGGAGGCAATCAGCCCCAGCATTTT. Protein sequence: CASSLDTGKGGGNQPQHF.

The gene calls are TRBV14 and TRBJ1-1; D may be TRBD1 (5 bases). The length of the CDR3 is 16 residues. Germline V CDR1 and CDR2: SGHDN, FVKESK. V lost 4 bases and J lost 0, with 15 bases in between. DNA of the CDR3: TGTGCCAGCAGCCCTCCGGGACCTGATATGAACACTGAAGCTTTCTTT. Translating it yields CASSPPGPDMNTEAFF.

A few counts support this clone. The chain employs TRBV4-1 and TRBJ1-3, with D perhaps TRBD1 (5 bases). Trimming took off 3 bases at V and 0 bases at J, with 24 bases between the two ends. Germline-derived CDR1 and CDR2 are MGHRA and YSYEKL. The CDR3 has 20 residues. The CDR3 reads CASSQSGWVGDYNSGNTIYF. The CDR3 coding sequence is TGCGCCAGCAGCCAGTCCGGGTGGGTGGGGGATTATAACTCTGGAAACACCATATATTTT.

The chain links TRBV3-1 (or the pseudogene TRBV3-2) to TRBJ2-3; D possibly corresponds to TRBD2 (6 bases). Germline lookup yields CDR1 LGHDT and CDR2 YNNKEL (reference sequence). The V gene lost 5 bases and the J gene lost 6 bases, with 9 bases spanning the gap. This CDR3 is built from 12 residues. The CDR3 reads CASSSTSDTQYF. CDR3 bases: TGTGCCAGCAGCTCTACTAGCGATACGCAGTATTTT.

A few counts support this clone. The gene calls are TRBV2 and TRBJ2-1; D might be TRBD1 or TRBD2, each matching 5 bases. The germline V and J ends were trimmed by 4 bases and 10 bases, with 17 bases remaining between them. Germline loops: CDR1 SNHLY, CDR2 FYNNEI. CDR3 length: 14 residues. This CDR3 is CASSASGPLQEQFF. The CDR3 bases are TGTGCCAGCAGTGCCTCGGGGCCCCTTCAAGAGCAGTTCTTC.